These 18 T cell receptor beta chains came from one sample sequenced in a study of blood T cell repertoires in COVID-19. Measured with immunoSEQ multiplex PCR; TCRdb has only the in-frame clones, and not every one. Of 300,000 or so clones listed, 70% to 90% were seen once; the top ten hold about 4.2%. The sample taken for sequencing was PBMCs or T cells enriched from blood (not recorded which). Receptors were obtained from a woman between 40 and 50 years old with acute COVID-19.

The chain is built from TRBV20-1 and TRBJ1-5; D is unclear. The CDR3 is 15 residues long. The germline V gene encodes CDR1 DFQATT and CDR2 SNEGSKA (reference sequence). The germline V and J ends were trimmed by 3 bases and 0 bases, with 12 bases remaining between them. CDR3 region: CSASQEGNSNQPQHF. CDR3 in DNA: TGCAGTGCTAGTCAAGAGGGAAATAGCAATCAGCCCCAGCATTTT.

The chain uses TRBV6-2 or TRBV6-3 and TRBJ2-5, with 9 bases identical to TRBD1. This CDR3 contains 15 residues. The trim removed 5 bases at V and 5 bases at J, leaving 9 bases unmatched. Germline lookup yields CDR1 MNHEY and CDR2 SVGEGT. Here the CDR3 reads CASSPPGQGRETQYF. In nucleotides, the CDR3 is TGTGCCAGCAGTCCCCCGGGACAGGGTCGGGAGACCCAGTACTTC.

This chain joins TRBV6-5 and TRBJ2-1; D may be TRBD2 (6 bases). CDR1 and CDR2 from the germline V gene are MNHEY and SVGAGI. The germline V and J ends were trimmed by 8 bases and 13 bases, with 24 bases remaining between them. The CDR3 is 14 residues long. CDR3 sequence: CASSAISQQDYQFF. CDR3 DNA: TGTGCCAGCTCCGCTATATCCCAACAGGACTATCAGTTCTTC.

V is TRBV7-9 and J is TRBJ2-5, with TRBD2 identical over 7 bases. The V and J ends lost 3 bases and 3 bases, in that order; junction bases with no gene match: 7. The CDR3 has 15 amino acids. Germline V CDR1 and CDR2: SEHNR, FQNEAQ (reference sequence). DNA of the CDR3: TGTGCCAGCAGCTTTTTACTAGCGCACAAAGAGACCCAGTACTTC. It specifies CASSFLLAHKETQYF.

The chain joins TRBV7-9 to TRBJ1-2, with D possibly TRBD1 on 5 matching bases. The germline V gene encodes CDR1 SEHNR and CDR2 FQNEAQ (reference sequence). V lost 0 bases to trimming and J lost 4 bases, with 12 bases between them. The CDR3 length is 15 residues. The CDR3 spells CASSLAMGGSYGYTF. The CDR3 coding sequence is TGTGCCAGCAGCTTAGCGATGGGGGGATCCTATGGCTACACCTTC.

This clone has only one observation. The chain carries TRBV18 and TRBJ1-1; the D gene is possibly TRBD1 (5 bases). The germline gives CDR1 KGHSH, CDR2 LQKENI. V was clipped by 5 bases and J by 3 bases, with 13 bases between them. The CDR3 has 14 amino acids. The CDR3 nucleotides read TGTGCCAGCTCAACCCAGGGAATGTACACTGAAGCTTTCTTT. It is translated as CASSTQGMYTEAFF.

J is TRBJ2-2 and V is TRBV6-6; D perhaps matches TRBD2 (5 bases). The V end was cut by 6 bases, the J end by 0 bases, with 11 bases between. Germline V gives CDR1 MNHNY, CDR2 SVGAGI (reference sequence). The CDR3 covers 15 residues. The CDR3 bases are TGTGCCAGCAGCCCAGCGGCCGCGAACACCGGGGAGCTGTTTTTT. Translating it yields CASSPAAANTGELFF.

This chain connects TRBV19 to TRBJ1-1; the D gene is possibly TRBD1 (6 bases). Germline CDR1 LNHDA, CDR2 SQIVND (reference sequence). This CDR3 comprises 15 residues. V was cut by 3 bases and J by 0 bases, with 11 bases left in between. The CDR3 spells CASSIQGLMNTEAFF. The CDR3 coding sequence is TGTGCCAGTAGTATCCAGGGGCTAATGAACACTGAAGCTTTCTTT. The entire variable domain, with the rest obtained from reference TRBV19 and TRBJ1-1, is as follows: DGGITQSPKYLFRKEGQNVTLSCEQNLNHDAMYWYRQDPGQGLRLIYYSQIVNDFQKGDIAEGYSVSREKKESFPLTVTSAQKNPTAFYLCASSIQGLMNTEAFFGQGTRLTVV.

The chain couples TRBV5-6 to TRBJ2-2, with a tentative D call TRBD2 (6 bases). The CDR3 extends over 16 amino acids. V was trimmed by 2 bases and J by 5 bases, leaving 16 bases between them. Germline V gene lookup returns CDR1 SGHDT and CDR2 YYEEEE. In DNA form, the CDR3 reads TGTGCCAGCAGCTTTAGCGGTGGCAGATTTACCGGGGAGCTGTTTTTT. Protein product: CASSFSGGRFTGELFF.

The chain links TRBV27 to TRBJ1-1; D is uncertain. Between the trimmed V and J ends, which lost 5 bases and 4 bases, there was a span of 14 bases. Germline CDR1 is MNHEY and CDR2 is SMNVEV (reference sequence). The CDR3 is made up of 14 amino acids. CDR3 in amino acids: CASSKGRGRTEAFF. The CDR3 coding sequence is TGTGCCAGCAGTAAAGGGAGAGGTCGCACTGAAGCTTTCTTT.

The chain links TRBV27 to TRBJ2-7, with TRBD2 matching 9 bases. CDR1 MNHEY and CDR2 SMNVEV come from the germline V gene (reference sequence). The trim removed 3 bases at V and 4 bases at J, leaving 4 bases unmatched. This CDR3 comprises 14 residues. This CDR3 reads CASSLLAGRYEQYF. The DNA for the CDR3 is TGTGCCAGCAGTTTGCTAGCGGGGCGATACGAGCAGTACTTC.

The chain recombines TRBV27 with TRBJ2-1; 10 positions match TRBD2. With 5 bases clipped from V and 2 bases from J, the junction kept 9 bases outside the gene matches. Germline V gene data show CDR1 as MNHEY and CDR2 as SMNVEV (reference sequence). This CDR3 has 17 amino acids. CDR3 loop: CASSPGWGTSAYNEQFF. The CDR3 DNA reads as TGTGCCAGCAGTCCCGGTTGGGGGACTAGCGCCTACAATGAGCAGTTCTTC.

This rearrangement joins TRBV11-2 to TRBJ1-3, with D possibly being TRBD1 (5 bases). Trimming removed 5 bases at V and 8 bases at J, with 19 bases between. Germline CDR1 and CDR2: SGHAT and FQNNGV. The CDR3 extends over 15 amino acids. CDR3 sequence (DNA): TGTGCCAGCAGCCCTGATGGCAGGGTATTGGACACCATATATTTT. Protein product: CASSPDGRVLDTIYF.

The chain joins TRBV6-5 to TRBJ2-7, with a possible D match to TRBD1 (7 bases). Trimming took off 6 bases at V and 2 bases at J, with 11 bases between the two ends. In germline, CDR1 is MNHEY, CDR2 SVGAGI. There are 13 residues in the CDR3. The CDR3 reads CASRGRGAYEQYF. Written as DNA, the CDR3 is TGTGCCAGCAGGGGCAGGGGGGCCTACGAGCAGTACTTC.

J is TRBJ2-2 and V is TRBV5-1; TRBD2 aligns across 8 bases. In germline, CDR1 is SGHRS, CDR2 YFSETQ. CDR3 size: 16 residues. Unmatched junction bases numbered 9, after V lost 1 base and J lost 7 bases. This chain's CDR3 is CASSLRTGGPDGELFF. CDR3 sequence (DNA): TGCGCCAGCAGCTTGAGAACGGGAGGGCCAGACGGGGAGCTGTTTTTT.

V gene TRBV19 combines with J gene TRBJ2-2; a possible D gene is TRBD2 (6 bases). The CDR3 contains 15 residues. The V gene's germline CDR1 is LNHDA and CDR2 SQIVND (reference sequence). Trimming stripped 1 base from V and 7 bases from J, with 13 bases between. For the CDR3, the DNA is TGTGCCAGTAGTATAGCAACGGGAGTCGGCGGGGAGCTGTTTTTT. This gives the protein CASSIATGVGGELFF.

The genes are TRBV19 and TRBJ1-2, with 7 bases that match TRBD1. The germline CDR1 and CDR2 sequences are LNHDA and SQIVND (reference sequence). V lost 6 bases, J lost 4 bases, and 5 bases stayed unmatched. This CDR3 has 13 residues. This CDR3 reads CASRQGRPYGYTF. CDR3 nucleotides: TGTGCCAGTAGACAGGGGCGACCCTATGGCTACACCTTC. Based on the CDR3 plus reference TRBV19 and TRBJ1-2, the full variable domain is DGGITQSPKYLFRKEGQNVTLSCEQNLNHDAMYWYRQDPGQGLRLIYYSQIVNDFQKGDIAEGYSVSREKKESFPLTVTSAQKNPTAFYLCASRQGRPYGYTFGSGTRLTVV.

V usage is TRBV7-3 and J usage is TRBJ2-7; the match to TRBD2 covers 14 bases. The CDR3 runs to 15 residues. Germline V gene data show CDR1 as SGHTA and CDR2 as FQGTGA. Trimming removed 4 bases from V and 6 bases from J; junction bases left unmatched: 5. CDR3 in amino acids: CASSSGLAGAAEQYF. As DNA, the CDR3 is TGTGCCAGCAGCTCGGGACTAGCGGGAGCCGCCGAGCAGTACTTC. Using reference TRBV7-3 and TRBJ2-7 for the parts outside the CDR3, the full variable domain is GAGVSQTPSNKVTEKGKYVELRCDPISGHTALYWYRQSLGQGPEFLIYFQGTGAADDSGLPNDRFFAVRPEGSVSTLKIQRTERGDSAVYLCASSSGLAGAAEQYFGPGTRLTVT.